The source of this T cell receptor beta chain is a study of blood T cell repertoires in COVID-19. Study summary: Samples taken during acute and convalescent COVID-19 were collected in the United States, Italy and Spain. Nucleic acid was either cDNA or gDNA, and it came from T cells, B-cell-depleted T cells, or PBMCs.

In the original workflow: How many nucleated cells were present was estimated from reference gene primer amplification. Profiled with immunoSEQ multiplex PCR; TCRdb holds only in-frame clones, not every one. V and J calls and clone size are as listed in that table; D and trimming were resolved from the DNA. The repertoire has roughly 68,000 clones, 80% to 90% of them found once; the top ten carry around 5.2%. J lost 7 bases, V lost 4 bases, and 7 bases had no gene match. This CDR3 spans 16 amino acids. Germline assignment: CDR1 MGHDK and CDR2 SYGVNS. The receptor's source is a woman aged 50 to 60 with active COVID-19. The chain couples TRBV25-1 to TRBJ2-3, with TRBD2 matching 14 bases. Sequenced: peripheral blood. The CDR3 loop is CASSVGLAGEPNTQYF. DNA for the CDR3: TGTGCCAGCAGTGTGGGACTAGCGGGAGAGCCAAATACGCAGTATTTT.